This TCR beta chain was obtained from a study of blood T cells in healthy people across ages (dated by TCRdb to about 2015). The study in broad terms: Template switching captured roughly one uniquely barcoded TCR beta cDNA molecule per two T cells in model experiments. Donors were grouped into four age groups: young (average roughly 17 years), middle-aged (roughly 40), aged (around 66) and long-lived (over 80). Age-related changes in TCR beta repertoire diversity were measured in the study by deep sequencing normalized with unique cDNA molecular identifiers. For two donors (one aged 18 to 30 and one aged 80 or older), the study analyzed two additional independent replicas of 1 million unique cDNA reads from the same blood draw. Study-level results and caveats: Because the CMV infection status of the donors was unknown, age-related changes in expanded clonotypes may potentially have been confounded. Compared with the aged group, more naive CD4+ T cells, fewer expanded clones and increased TCR diversity were shown by the long-lived group, suggesting age selection. Total diversity estimates from one million sequenced T cells were considered lower bounds and underestimates. Since profiling was done on bulk unsorted PBMCs, naive and antigen-experienced compartments could not be conclusively compared. The percentage of naive T cells measured by flow cytometry correlated strongly with observed TCR beta diversity. Observed TCR beta diversity per million T cells fell roughly linearly with age, and a significant reduction was already apparent by age approximately 40.

V and J are trimmed by 6 bases and 3 bases, and the gene matches miss 10 bases of the junction. CDR1 is given as DFQATT and CDR2 as SNEGSKA, both from the germline V gene (reference sequence). The CDR3, from cysteine to phenylalanine, totals 14 residues. CDR3 DNA is the only sequence kept; it has 42 bases, read in frame from the first base. As regards this clonotype: Its target antigen remains unknown. No base quality information exists; no much larger clone differs at one position.

Donors were approximately 42 systemically healthy Caucasian individuals from Russia aged roughly 6 to 90 years. Each donor gave approximately 9.4 milliliters of peripheral blood, drawn into EDTA-treated Vacutainer tubes. Ficoll-Paque density-gradient centrifugation was used to isolate PBMCs, with at least 7 million per sample. Total RNA was extracted from PBMCs with Trizol reagent, with at least 6 micrograms obtained per sample. Naive CD45RAhigh/CD27high T cell percentages were measured by flow cytometry on a PBMC aliquot from every donor. Libraries were constructed by 5' RACE. Sequenced using an Illumina HiSeq 2500. The second PCR ran for about 7 to 11 cycles and used a J-beta primer mix along with a sample-barcoded 5' primer. A unique molecular identifier was introduced onto each TCR beta cDNA molecule by a template-switch 5' adaptor carrying 12 random nucleotides. At least 2.5 million CDR3-containing paired-end reads were obtained from each sample. First-strand cDNA synthesis was performed from all RNA using the Mint cDNA synthesis kit, with priming by a TRBC-specific oligonucleotide. After uracil-DNA glycosylase treatment, a first 18-cycle PCR used universal primers M1SS and BC2_uni_R on all cDNA. As for how the authors treated the data: Normalization of each sample was performed by random selection of 1 million high-quality reads, each carrying a distinct molecular identifier. Reads with shared molecular identifiers were discarded instead of being binned into consensus sequences. MiTCR, set to a Q25 quality threshold and the strictest error-elimination algorithm, was used for CDR3 identification, clonotype clustering and error correction. Lower-bound total TCR beta diversity was estimated with a nonparametric unseen species model using Euler transformation. The raw public reads went through TCRdb reprocessing: fastp at Q25, MiXCR clone calling, in-frame beta chains kept. Merged by CDR3 protein, the rows form single entries marked with the most common genes and DNA. The V and J calls come from TCRdb's annotation, not from the publication. Recorded for this sample are about 540,000 distinct CDR3 sequences; less than 25% of them occurred a single time. The biggest ten clones account for approximately 8.7% of the sample.

Separately, the same data were catalogued under a study of T cells of mothers and their children. That second report states: Nine systemically healthy Caucasian individuals, comprising three mothers and their six children, were included as donors. cDNA synthesis consumed the entire amount of extracted RNA, loaded at about 1.5 ug RNA in each 15 ul reaction. In the second PCR, sample barcodes and 2-4 random nucleotides were introduced via the M1S primer. Each mother yielded over 8.5 million TCR beta CDR3 reads and each child 3 million to 3.5 million reads. TCR recombination output is similarly shaped by thymic selection in related and unrelated pairs, with a minor effect exerted by inherited differences. Normalized repertoire overlap was always found to be slightly, but never significantly, higher in related mother-child pairs than in unrelated mother-child pairs. No persistent microchimeric T cell clones were detected, at a sensitivity of roughly 100 clones per million clonotypes. In the study, deep NGS was used to compare the TCR beta repertoires of mothers and children, and features distinguishing related mother-child pairs from unrelated individuals were sought. Mothers averaged roughly 40 +/- 4 years of age and children averaged roughly 11 +/- 4 years. After adapter ligation was performed with NEBNext reagents, the libraries were sequenced on an Illumina HiSeq 2000 with 100+100 nt paired-end reads. To prevent cross-contamination, the mother and child libraries were prepared a month apart and were sequenced in separate runs. For each donor, between 500,000 and 2,000,000 distinct TCR beta clonotypes were identified. Naive TCR beta clonotypes were estimated from low-frequency clonotypes matched to each donor's FACS-determined naive share, without sorting.

This sequence uses TRBV20-1 and TRBJ2-7; 8 bases in between match TRBD2. The origin of this receptor is a boy between 10 and 17 years old in good health. Input material: blood. The DNA sequence reads TGCAGTGCCTTACTCGGACTAGCCGACTACGAGCAGTACTTC. Its coded protein is CSALLGLADYEQYF.